The sequence of this T cell receptor (beta chain) was determined in a study of shared clonotypes between healthy human individuals. Study findings and constraints: When compared with the clonotypes that were shared by all four sorted-subset donors, the non-shared clonotypes turned out to have lower generation probabilities.

Each replicate PCR on the sorted subsets used 200 to 250 ng DNA (around 30,000 T cell genomes). Sequencing used immunoSEQ multiplex PCR; TCRdb keeps in-frame clones, though not all of them. The sample carries roughly 760,000 clones, around 67% recorded once. Of note for this clone: The antigen is undetermined.

Germline V lookup: CDR1 MDHEN, CDR2 SYDVKM. The V and J ends lost 2 bases and 1 base respectively, with 20 bases between them. The CDR3 is made up of 19 amino acids. Sequencing used memory CD4+ T cells sorted from blood. The subset here: CD45RA-negative fraction. This chain uses TRBV28 with TRBJ2-2; either TRBD1 or TRBD2 may supply D (7 bases each). This sequence was found in a woman aged 30 to 39 in good health. The CDR3 spells CASSLVGTGASGNTGELFF. The CDR3 region has the DNA TGTGCCAGCAGTTTAGTGGGTACAGGGGCTAGCGGGAACACCGGGGAGCTGTTTTTT.